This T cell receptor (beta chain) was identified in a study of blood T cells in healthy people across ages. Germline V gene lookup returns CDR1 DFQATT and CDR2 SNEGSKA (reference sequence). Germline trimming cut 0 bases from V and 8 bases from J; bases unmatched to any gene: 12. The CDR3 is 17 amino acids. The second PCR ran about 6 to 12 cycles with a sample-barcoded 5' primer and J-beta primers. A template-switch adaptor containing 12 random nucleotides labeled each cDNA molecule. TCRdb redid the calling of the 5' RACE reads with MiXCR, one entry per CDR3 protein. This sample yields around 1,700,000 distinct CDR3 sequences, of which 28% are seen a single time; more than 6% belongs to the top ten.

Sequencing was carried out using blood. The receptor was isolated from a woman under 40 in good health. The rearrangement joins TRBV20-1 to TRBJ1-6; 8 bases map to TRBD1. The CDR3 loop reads CSAREEDRAVFDSPLHF. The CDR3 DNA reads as TGCAGTGCTAGAGAAGAGGACAGGGCGGTATTCGATTCACCCCTCCACTTT.